Listed here is a single TCR beta chain. Antigen: not known. 13 Jbeta primers and 60 Vbeta primers were used for the PCR. Sequencing used immunoSEQ multiplex PCR; TCRdb keeps in-frame clones, though not all of them. The data show 120,000 or so clones, around 74% seen once. This entry belongs to a study of cytomegalovirus exposure and HLA in healthy donors. Study details: Of more than 350 genotyped donors, 70% to 85% clustered with self-reported Caucasian donors.

Study-wide findings and caveats: TCR beta V- and J-gene trimming was later associated with a missense DCLRE1C variant. Across donors, sequencing depth was assumed by presence/absence analyses to be roughly uniform. Rarity held for most TCR sequences, but there were some public TCRs that occurred in many donors.

The CDR3 covers 15 residues. The germline V and J ends were trimmed by 2 bases and 6 bases, with 16 bases remaining between them. CDR1 is MNHEY, CDR2 SVGAGI, per germline. The chain recombines TRBV6-5 with TRBJ1-2, with D possibly being TRBD1 (6 bases). The sequencing sample was made of PBMCs. The receptor's source is a man in his 60s in good health and CMV-seropositive. CDR3 nucleotide sequence: TGTGCCAGCAGTTACCGACAGGAGGCTTGGAATGGCTACACCTTC. Translation: CASSYRQEAWNGYTF.